This TCR beta chain was captured by sequencing in a study of shared clonotypes between healthy human individuals (dated by TCRdb to 2018 to 2021). Study-level background: A few men and a couple of women, aged 18 to 49 years, made up the cohort. Between about 0.9 and 8.9 billion PBMCs per donor were obtained by leukapheresis. The study deeply sequenced blood TCR repertoires of several healthy adults to estimate repertoire size and the extent of clonotype sharing between individuals. Per donor, three plates each were used for CD4 naive and CD4 memory, two for CD8 naive, and one for CD8 memory. To increase sequencing depth and limit assay-specific biases, different laboratories used diverse techniques to prepare libraries and sequence TCR repertoires. Beyond this particular receptor, the publication reports: The genetic and exposure-history diversity represented was limited by the small number of donors. Only blood was sampled, and tissue TCR repertoires likely differ from those in blood. Higher generation probabilities were observed for clonotypes shared by all four sorted-subset donors than for non-shared clonotypes. Roughly 5.2% of naive CD4, more than 3% of naive CD8, 2.3% of memory CD4, and 0.4% of memory CD8 clonotypes were shared across several donors. Pairwise subsampling indicated that sequencing depth was expected to affect the degree of clonotype sharing among donors. Rarefaction of sorted-subset datasets indicated incomplete sequencing despite the large sequencing depth. Naive subsets generally had larger estimated clonotype richness than memory subsets.

TCR CDR3 regions were amplified from genomic DNA by multiplex PCR using the deep immunoSEQ assay. Genomic DNA extracted from each cell subset was distributed evenly over all wells of several immunoSEQ 96-well plates, and each plate served as one replicate. For sorted subsets, 150 to 250 ng of genomic DNA, equivalent to 25,000 to 35,000 T cell genomes, went into each replicate PCR. The purified libraries were quantified using a Qubit 3.0 fluorometer, sized with a Bioanalyzer 2100, and then quantified again using the KAPA Library Quantification kit. Every immunoSEQ 96-well plate was sequenced on a dedicated single-read 150-cycle Illumina NextSeq 550 flow cell. As for the original processing: Because only junctional sequences without quality scores were contained in the immunoSEQ output, filtering matching that applied to full-length reads could not be performed. Sequences were annotated with PyIR, a Python wrapper for IgBLAST v1.9, using IMGT germline references to assign V/J genes and CDR3. Reads were removed for weak V/J assignments (E-value above 1e-6), missing CDR3, stop codons, out-of-frame junctions, or ambiguous translated residues. A V3J clonotype was defined by an identical inferred V gene, J gene, and CDR3 amino acid sequence. Percentage overlap between repertoires was calculated by dividing the number of shared unique clonotypes by the size of the smaller repertoire. Three approaches were used to assess repertoire richness: RTK rarefaction, the Chao1 estimator, and Recon v2.1 estimates of unobserved clonotypes. OLGA was used to compute generation probabilities for all TCRbeta clonotypes that the gDNA method yielded from four donors. TCRdb mirrors the immuneACCESS table, restricted to in-frame sequences. Some clones are absent from its copies; in checked studies, under half trace to an unresolved V gene, and the reason for the others is unknown. V and J calls and clone size follow that table, whereas D and trimming were derived from the DNA. The sample table contains over a million clones; only one count was recorded for roughly 74% of them. The ten largest clones add up to 0.52% of the sample.

For this clone: The target of this receptor is not known. No base qualities exist here, and no much larger clone lies one base off it.

The donors were healthy, HIV-negative adults with no recently reported acute infections or vaccinations. All donors were Caucasian adults living in Nashville, Tennessee, USA. CD4+ T cells were enriched by magnetic negative selection; naive cells were then positively selected on CD45RA, and the negative fraction formed the memory subset. Blood was obtained by leukapheresis, after which PBMCs were separated by Ficoll-Histopaque density gradient centrifugation and cryopreserved in liquid nitrogen vapor phase. Purity and quantity of every magnetically sorted T cell population were checked by analytical flow cytometry. Genomic DNA was isolated from each sorted fraction and quantified by UV absorbance on a Nanodrop 2000c. V loses 6 bases, J loses 6 bases, and the germline ends lie 8 bases apart. Inclusive of the bounding cysteine and phenylalanine, the CDR3 is 11 residues long. CDR3 DNA is the only sequence kept; it has 33 bases, read in frame from the first base. Based on the germline V gene (reference sequence), the CDR1 and CDR2 sequences are MNHNY and SVGAGI.

Sequenced input: memory CD4+ T cells from PBMCs. The cell subset or site label for this specimen denotes: CD45RA-negative fraction. This clonotype was sampled from a man aged 18-30 years in good health. Some clones in this sample may be carry-over from other donors' samples. In this chain, TRBV6-6 is recombined with TRBJ1-1, with the identity of the D gene unclear. The sequenced DNA: TGTGCCAGCAGCTCCTTAGCTGAAGCTTTCTTT. This sequence encodes CASSSLAEAFF.